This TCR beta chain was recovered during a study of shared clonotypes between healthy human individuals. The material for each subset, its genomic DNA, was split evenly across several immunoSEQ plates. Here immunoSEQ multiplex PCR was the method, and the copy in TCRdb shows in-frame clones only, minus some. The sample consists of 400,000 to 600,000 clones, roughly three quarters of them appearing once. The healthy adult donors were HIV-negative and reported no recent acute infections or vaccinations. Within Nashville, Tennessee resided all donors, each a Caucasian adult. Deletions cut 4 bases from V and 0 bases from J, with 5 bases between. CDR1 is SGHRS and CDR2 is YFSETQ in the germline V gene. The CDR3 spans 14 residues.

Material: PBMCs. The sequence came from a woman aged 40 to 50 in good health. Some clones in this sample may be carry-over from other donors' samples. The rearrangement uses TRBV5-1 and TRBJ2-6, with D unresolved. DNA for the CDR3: TGCGCCAGCAGCCAAGTCTCTGGGGCCAACGTCCTGACTTTC. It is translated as CASSQVSGANVLTF.